This entry describes one T cell receptor beta chain. Its specificity is not known. Germline V gene data show CDR1 as KGHDR and CDR2 as SFDVKD. V was clipped by 5 bases and J by 3 bases; unmatched bases: 19. The CDR3 runs 20 residues. This specimen belongs to a study of T cell responses to AZD1222 COVID-19 vaccine. Findings and caveats of the study: It was only a handful of AZD1222 recipients who were seropositive at baseline. Nearly half of the spike-specific TCRs reportedly recognize variant regions that carry no mutations.

TCRdb keeps only in-frame clones here, not all; method: immunoSEQ multiplex PCR. The data hold roughly 100,000 clones, with 86% observed a single time. The TCR comes from an adult in good health. The chain employs TRBV24-1 and TRBJ2-1, with 9 bases lining up with TRBD2. Material: peripheral blood, obtained on day 0 of AZD1222 vaccination. The CDR3 region is CATSASPGLAGTFIYNEQFF. The CDR3 DNA sequence: TGTGCCACCAGTGCATCTCCGGGGCTAGCGGGAACCTTTATCTACAATGAGCAGTTCTTC.